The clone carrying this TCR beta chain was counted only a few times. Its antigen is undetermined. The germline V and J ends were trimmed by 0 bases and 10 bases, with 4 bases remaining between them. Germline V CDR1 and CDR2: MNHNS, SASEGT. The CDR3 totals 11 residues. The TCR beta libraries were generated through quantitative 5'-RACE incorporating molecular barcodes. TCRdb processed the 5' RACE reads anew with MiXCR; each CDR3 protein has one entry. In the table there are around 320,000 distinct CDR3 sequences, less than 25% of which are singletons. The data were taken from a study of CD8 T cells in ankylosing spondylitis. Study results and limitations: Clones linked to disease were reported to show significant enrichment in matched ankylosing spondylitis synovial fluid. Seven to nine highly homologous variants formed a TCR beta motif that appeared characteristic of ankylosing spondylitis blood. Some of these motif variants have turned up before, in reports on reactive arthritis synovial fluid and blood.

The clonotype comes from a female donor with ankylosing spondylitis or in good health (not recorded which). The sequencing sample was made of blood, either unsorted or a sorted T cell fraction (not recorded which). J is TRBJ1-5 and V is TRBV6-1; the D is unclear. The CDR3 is CASSEAGPQHF. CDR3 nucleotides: TGTGCCAGCAGTGAAGCTGGACCCCAGCATTTT.